A single sample gave rise to the 23 T cell receptor beta chains below, sequenced in a study of Graves' ophthalmopathy and Graves' hyperthyroidism. CDR3 regions of TCR beta were amplified from RNA transcripts. First-round RT-PCR employed HTBI primers, with a second-round multiplex PCR after it. TCRdb analysed the multiplex PCR reads with MiXCR anew, one entry per CDR3 protein. The sample carries over 450,000 distinct CDR3 sequences, roughly an eighth recorded once. The sample was blood. Receptor source: a woman between 25 and 40 years old with Graves' ophthalmopathy.

There are many counts of this clonotype. The chain joins TRBV6-5 to TRBJ2-7; D might be TRBD1 (6 bases). Between the trimmed V and J ends, which lost 5 bases and 5 bases, there was a span of 19 bases. The germline gives CDR1 MNHEY, CDR2 SVGAGI. The CDR3 totals 15 residues. CDR3 nucleotides: TGTGCCAGCAGTCCCCCGGGCAGGGGACCTGACGAGCAGTACTTC. It encodes CASSPPGRGPDEQYF.

This clonotype came up a few times. This chain joins TRBV11-2 and TRBJ2-7, with 8 bases fitting TRBD2. V dropped 5 bases and J dropped 0; count of bases not matched to a gene: 6. CDR3 size: 15 residues. Germline V CDR1 and CDR2: SGHAT, FQNNGV. This CDR3 reads CASSPGGGLSYEQYF. In DNA, the CDR3 is TGTGCCAGCAGCCCAGGCGGGGGGCTCTCCTACGAGCAGTACTTC.

This clonotype has ten or more counts. The chain couples TRBV2 to TRBJ2-7; 8 nucleotides align to TRBD2. Germline CDR1 reads SNHLY; CDR2 reads FYNNEI. J lost 7 bases, V lost 7 bases, and 6 bases had no gene match. The CDR3 runs to 12 residues. In nucleotides, the CDR3 is TGTGCCAGCACTCGGACGGGGGGGGAGCAGTACTTC. Its translation: CASTRTGGEQYF.

This clonotype appeared many times. The chain joins TRBV12-3 or TRBV12-4 to TRBJ2-5; D gene unclear. There are 12 residues in the CDR3. V gave up 9 bases and J gave up 7 bases, with 15 bases separating them. CDR3: CASGLLRGTQYF. The CDR3 DNA reads as TGTGCCAGTGGGTTACTTCGAGGGACCCAGTACTTC.

This chain connects TRBV30 to TRBJ1-3, with TRBD1 matching 7 bases. V trimming: 5 bases; J trimming: 0 bases; junction bases outside the gene matches: 7. Germline V gene sequence: CDR1 GTSNPN, CDR2 SVGIG (reference sequence). The CDR3 runs 15 residues. The CDR3 is CAWGPGQSSGNTIYF. DNA of the CDR3: TGTGCCTGGGGGCCGGGACAGAGCTCTGGAAACACCATATATTTT.

This clonotype has ten or more counts. The chain links TRBV28 to TRBJ2-7; 9 bases map to TRBD2. Germline loops: CDR1 MDHEN, CDR2 SYDVKM. The V segment lost 4 bases and the J segment 7 bases; nucleotides outside the gene matches: 14. This CDR3 contains 16 residues. The CDR3 sequence: CASSSNNPRRGGEQYF. CDR3 nucleotide sequence: TGTGCCAGCAGTTCCAATAACCCCCGGCGGGGGGGGGAGCAGTACTTC.

This clonotype was counted many times. The rearrangement joins TRBV10-2 to TRBJ2-7; TRBD2 is a possible D gene (5 bases). V lost 0 bases, J lost 1 base, and 7 bases lay in between. This CDR3 contains 14 residues. CDR1 and CDR2 (germline): WSHSY, SAAADI. The CDR3 coding sequence is TGCGCCAGCAGTGAGTCTGGCGGGTCCTACGAGCAGTACTTC. This sequence encodes CASSESGGSYEQYF.

CDR3 nucleotides: TGTGCCAGCAGTAAAACGCGGGGGCGCACCGGGGAGCTGTTTTTT. It codes for CASSKTRGRTGELFF. The chain uses TRBV11-2 and TRBJ2-2; maybe TRBD2 (7 bases). With 6 bases removed from V and 4 bases from J, the gap between germline ends came to 15 bases. The CDR3 spans 15 residues. CDR1 is SGHAT and CDR2 is FQNNGV in the germline V gene.

About this clonotype: One end of the junction is discordant with germline, which a read error may explain. The chain combines TRBV27 with TRBJ2-7, with a possible D match to TRBD1 (6 bases). CDR1 MNHEY and CDR2 SMNVEV come from the germline V gene (reference sequence). The CDR3 is 14 amino acids. The CDR3 coding sequence is TGTGCCTGCAGTGGGGGCAGGGGATCCCACGAGCAGTACTTC. Its protein is CACSGGRGSHEQYF.

This clonotype was seen repeatedly, ten times or more. The rearrangement joins TRBV29-1 to TRBJ1-6; D unresolved. V was pared by 6 bases and J by 11 bases, with 20 bases between. CDR1 and CDR2 from the germline V gene are SQVTM and ANQGSEA. CDR3 length: 14 residues. The CDR3 spells CSVLLGSHGTPLHF. DNA of the CDR3: TGCAGCGTGCTACTCGGGTCGCATGGGACACCCCTCCACTTT.

This clonotype has a handful of counts. V usage is TRBV7-2 and J usage is TRBJ1-6, with D unclear. The CDR3 length is 14 residues. Germline values: CDR1 SGHTA, CDR2 FQGNSA. V was pared by 1 base and J by 5 bases, with 6 bases between. The chain's CDR3 is CASSLVLNNSPLHF. Here the CDR3 DNA reads TGTGCCAGCAGCTTAGTCCTAAATAATTCACCCCTCCACTTT.

This clonotype was found many times. This chain uses TRBV28 with TRBJ2-5, with unresolved D. Germline V gene data show CDR1 as MDHEN and CDR2 as SYDVKM. This CDR3 is 14 amino acids long. The ends were cut back, 6 bases at V and 9 bases at J, with 20 bases in the middle. CDR3 amino acids: CASSNAHGTAAQYF. The CDR3 DNA follows: TGTGCCAGCAGCAATGCACACGGAACTGCGGCCCAGTACTTC.

The table lists this clonotype with many counts. The rearrangement uses TRBV29-1 and TRBJ2-7; TRBD2 matches at 7 bases. The germline CDR1 and CDR2 sequences are SQVTM and ANQGSEA. This CDR3 comprises 13 residues. J lost 3 bases, V lost 3 bases, and 5 bases had no gene match. CDR3 amino acids: CSVDGGGSYEQYF. CDR3 nucleotide sequence: TGCAGCGTTGATGGCGGGGGAAGCTACGAGCAGTACTTC.

This clonotype was found a few times. V and J are TRBV29-1 and TRBJ2-2; perhaps TRBD1 as D (6 bases). V lost 4 bases and J lost 5, with 14 bases in between. Germline loops: CDR1 SQVTM, CDR2 ANQGSEA. This CDR3 has 14 residues. CDR3 DNA: TGCAGCGTTGGATCGACAGGCGGTACCGGGGAGCTGTTTTTT. Residues: CSVGSTGGTGELFF.

This clonotype was seen only a few times. The rearrangement links TRBV28 to TRBJ2-5; 7 bases are shared with TRBD2. J was trimmed by 2 bases and V by 5 bases; bases with no gene match: 5. From germline, CDR1 is MDHEN and CDR2 SYDVKM. This CDR3 has 14 residues. The CDR3 region is CASSPWEGQETQYF. CDR3 coding DNA: TGTGCCAGCAGTCCCTGGGAGGGACAAGAGACCCAGTACTTC.

At least ten counts were recorded for this clonotype. The chain joins TRBV10-3 to TRBJ1-2; D gene ambiguous. CDR3 length equals 14 residues. CDR1 and CDR2 from the germline V gene are ENHRY and SYGVKD. V lost 3 bases to trimming and J lost 0 bases, with 8 bases between them. The CDR3 nucleotides are TGTGCCATCAGTGATACCAGGTCTAACTATGGCTACACCTTC. Translated: CAISDTRSNYGYTF.

This clonotype has more than one count but fewer than ten. This sequence joins TRBV4-1 and TRBJ1-5; the D gene is possibly TRBD1 (6 bases). This CDR3 spans 14 amino acids. Germline V gives CDR1 MGHRA, CDR2 YSYEKL. V was pared by 3 bases and J by 6 bases, with 12 bases between. Written as DNA, the CDR3 is TGCGCCAGCAGCCAGCTAGGGGGGGCTCAGCCCCAGCATTTT. Translating it yields CASSQLGGAQPQHF.

This clonotype was observed a few times. A read error may produce the germline difference seen at one junction end. The chain has TRBV4-1 and TRBJ2-5; possibly TRBD1 or TRBD2 for D (6 bases each). Germline CDR1 MGHRA, CDR2 YSYEKL. The CDR3 totals 13 residues. In DNA, the CDR3 is TGCGCCAGCAGCCACTGGAGGGGGGAGACCAAGTACTTC. Translation: CASSHWRGETKYF.

Many counts were recorded for this clonotype. The rearrangement links TRBV19 to TRBJ1-1, with 8 bases lining up with TRBD1. Germline CDR1 reads LNHDA; CDR2 reads SQIVND (reference sequence). The CDR3 extends over 13 amino acids. V trimming: 6 bases; J trimming: 4 bases; junction bases outside the gene matches: 4. The CDR3 here is CASRWTGLTEAFF. The CDR3 region has the DNA TGTGCCAGTAGATGGACAGGGCTCACTGAAGCTTTCTTT.

With regard to this clonotype: A read error is possible here, since a much larger clone lies one base away. The CDR3 sequence is CASSVNTGAEYEQYF. In DNA, the CDR3 is TGTGCCAGCAGTGTTAATACAGGGGCAGAATACGAGCAGTACTTC. The V gene is TRBV2, the J gene TRBJ2-7; 7 nucleotides match TRBD1. With 4 bases clipped from V and 4 bases from J, the junction kept 10 bases outside the gene matches. The CDR3 is 15 residues long. Germline CDR1 is SNHLY and CDR2 is FYNNEI.

This clonotype was counted ten times or more. This chain links TRBV7-9 with TRBJ2-7; TRBD2 matches 9 bases. The CDR3 sequence is 14 residues long. The germline CDR1 and CDR2 sequences are SEHNR and FQNEAQ (reference sequence). V shed 2 bases, J shed 2 bases, and the junction held 1 base outside the gene matches. The CDR3 sequence is CASSLSSGTYEQYF. DNA for the CDR3: TGTGCCAGCAGCTTATCTAGCGGGACCTACGAGCAGTACTTC.

The genes are TRBV2 and TRBJ1-1; D ambiguous. The CDR3 has 13 residues. The ends were cut back, 7 bases at V and 7 bases at J, with 16 bases in the middle. CDR1 SNHLY and CDR2 FYNNEI come from the germline V gene. CDR3 DNA: TGTGCCAGCATCCCTCAAAGGGTGGATGAAGCTTTCTTT. This encodes CASIPQRVDEAFF.

This clonotype has at least ten counts. J is TRBJ2-2 and V is TRBV12-3 or TRBV12-4, with D perhaps matching TRBD2 (5 bases). V was cut by 7 bases and J by 6 bases, with 15 bases left in between. The CDR3 length is 14 residues. This CDR3 is CASILDLLAGELFF. The CDR3 DNA is TGTGCCAGCATCCTGGACTTGTTGGCCGGGGAGCTGTTTTTT.